Listed here is a single T cell receptor beta chain. This entry belongs to a study of brain T cells in children with intractable seizures. Using immunoSEQ multiplex PCR, the repertoire was profiled, and TCRdb retains in-frame clones only, with some absent. The table includes some 64,000 clones, approximately 95% detected once. Germline CDR1 and CDR2: SGHKS and YYEKEE (reference sequence). With V trimmed by 4 bases and J by 0 bases, 9 bases remained unmatched. The CDR3 sequence is 17 residues long. The TCR originated in a boy under three years old with focal cortical dysplasia and intractable seizures. V and J are TRBV5-5 and TRBJ1-1, with TRBD1 identical over 10 bases. This material consisted of peripheral blood, taken at surgery. The CDR3 here is CASSKSPGTGVNTEAFF. Here the CDR3 DNA reads TGTGCCAGCAGCAAAAGTCCCGGGACAGGGGTGAACACTGAAGCTTTCTTT.